Listed here are 27 T cell receptor beta chains from one sample, sequenced in a study of cytomegalovirus exposure and HLA in healthy donors. Generated by immunoSEQ multiplex PCR, the TCRdb table keeps only in-frame clones and is missing some. The table has some 150,000 clones, approximately 92% seen once. Sequencing input: PBMCs. The receptors were sampled from a woman under 30 in good health and CMV-seropositive.

This sequence joins TRBV28 and TRBJ1-4; 9 bases match TRBD1. V gave up 5 bases and J gave up 6 bases; unmatched junction bases: 7. CDR1 MDHEN and CDR2 SYDVKM come from the germline V gene. The CDR3 totals 15 residues. The CDR3 DNA follows: TGTGCCAGCAGTCCTCGGGGACAGGGACATGAAAAACTGTTTTTT. It specifies CASSPRGQGHEKLFF.

The chain is built from TRBV5-1 and TRBJ1-2; D may be TRBD1 (6 bases). Germline CDR1 reads SGHRS; CDR2 reads YFSETQ. V was pared by 3 bases and J by 4 bases, with 13 bases between. This CDR3 contains 14 residues. DNA for the CDR3: TGCGCCAGCAGCTCGGACAGCCTCTCCTATGGCTACACCTTC. Translating it yields CASSSDSLSYGYTF.

The gene calls are TRBV7-9 and TRBJ2-1, with a possible D match to TRBD1 (5 bases). Germline V gene lookup returns CDR1 SEHNR and CDR2 FQNEAQ (reference sequence). Trimming took off 5 bases at V and 8 bases at J, with 10 bases between the two ends. This CDR3 is 12 amino acids long. CDR3 in DNA: TGTGCCAGCAGCCGCAGGGTGGATGAGCAGTTCTTC. Its translation: CASSRRVDEQFF.

The rearrangement joins TRBV2 to TRBJ1-5, with 7 bases fitting TRBD1. V lost 8 bases, J lost 2 bases, and 6 bases stayed unmatched. Germline V gene sequence: CDR1 SNHLY, CDR2 FYNNEI. The CDR3 is 14 residues long. CDR3 DNA: TGTGCCAGCGGACAGGAGTGGGGCAATCAGCCCCAGCATTTT. Translating gives CASGQEWGNQPQHF.

The rearrangement links TRBV19 to TRBJ1-4, with D unclear. The germline V and J ends were trimmed by 5 bases and 0 bases, with 7 bases remaining between them. Germline assignment: CDR1 LNHDA and CDR2 SQIVND (reference sequence). The CDR3 consists of 14 residues. The DNA of the CDR3 is TGTGCCAGTAGTCAGTCTGCAACTAATGAAAAACTGTTTTTT. As protein: CASSQSATNEKLFF.

This clone was detected a few times. The gene calls are TRBV7-9 and TRBJ2-7, with 9 bases aligning to TRBD1. The CDR3 contains 15 residues. Germline-derived CDR1 and CDR2 are SEHNR and FQNEAQ (reference sequence). Trimming removed 4 bases from V and 6 bases from J; junction bases left unmatched: 10. This CDR3 is CASSSSGTGLPEQYF. CDR3 DNA: TGTGCCAGCAGCTCATCCGGGACAGGGCTCCCCGAGCAGTACTTC.

The chain joins TRBV5-6 to TRBJ1-2; 7 positions match TRBD1. The CDR3 is made up of 14 amino acids. V gave up 4 bases and J gave up 8 bases; unmatched junction bases: 11. CDR1 is SGHDT, CDR2 YYEEEE, per germline. This chain's CDR3 is CASSRPGQNIGYTF. The CDR3, as DNA: TGTGCCAGCAGCAGGCCGGGACAGAATATCGGCTACACCTTC.

The chain is built from TRBV7-2 and TRBJ1-5, with TRBD1 as a possible D gene (6 bases). Trimming pared 1 base from V and 1 base from J, leaving 14 bases between. Germline assignment: CDR1 SGHTA and CDR2 FQGNSA. The CDR3 runs to 17 residues. Here the CDR3 DNA reads TGTGCCAGCAGCTTAGTAGGGGGGGGTTGGAGCAATCAGCCCCAGCATTTT. Protein: CASSLVGGGWSNQPQHF. Supplemented by reference TRBV7-2 and TRBJ1-5, the full variable domain reads GAGVSQSPSNKVTEKGKDVELRCDPISGHTALYWYRQSLGQGLEFLIYFQGNSAPDKSGLPSDRFSAERTGGSVSTLTIQRTQQEDSAVYLCASSLVGGGWSNQPQHFGDGTRLSIL.

The chain carries TRBV7-2 and TRBJ1-1; the D gene is possibly TRBD1 (5 bases). The CDR3 consists of 14 residues. V was shortened by 5 bases and J by 4 bases, with 14 bases between the two germline ends. Germline V gives CDR1 SGHTA, CDR2 FQGNSA. The CDR3 spells CASSPNSGRTEAFF. DNA of the CDR3: TGTGCCAGCAGCCCAAACTCAGGGCGCACTGAAGCTTTCTTT.

The rearrangement joins TRBV7-9 to TRBJ2-2; 7 bases agree with TRBD1. Per germline, CDR1 SEHNR and CDR2 FQNEAQ (reference sequence). The length of the CDR3 is 15 residues. The J segment lost 1 base and the V segment lost 5 bases, leaving 4 bases of the junction unmatched. The CDR3 DNA reads TGTGCCAGCAGCCCCAGGACAGGGAACACCGGGGAGCTGTTTTTT. Its protein product is CASSPRTGNTGELFF.

The chain combines TRBV7-2 with TRBJ2-3; 7 bases align to TRBD1. The CDR3 is 15 residues long. Trimming took 5 bases from V and 4 from J; bases not matched to a gene: 9. Germline loops: CDR1 SGHTA, CDR2 FQGNSA. CDR3 loop: CASSQDRAVADTQYF. CDR3 DNA: TGTGCCAGCAGCCAAGACAGGGCGGTTGCAGATACGCAGTATTTT.

J is TRBJ2-7 and V is TRBV5-1, with 12 bases matching TRBD2. With V trimmed by 3 bases and J by 5 bases, 6 bases remained unmatched. CDR3 size: 15 residues. CDR1 and CDR2 from the germline V gene are SGHRS and YFSETQ. The CDR3 region is CASSSGLAGSDEQYF. The CDR3 nucleotides are TGCGCCAGCAGCTCAGGACTAGCGGGGTCGGACGAGCAGTACTTC.

This clone was counted once. This sequence joins TRBV25-1 and TRBJ1-1; 8 bases match TRBD1. The germline V gene encodes CDR1 MGHDK and CDR2 SYGVNS. The CDR3 is 14 amino acids. Unmatched junction bases numbered 5, after V lost 6 bases and J lost 2 bases. CDR3 residues: CASRTGVFNTEAFF. CDR3 DNA: TGTGCCAGCAGGACAGGGGTTTTCAACACTGAAGCTTTCTTT. The full variable domain, completed using reference TRBV25-1 and TRBJ1-1, is EADIYQTPRYLVIGTGKKITLECSQTMGHDKMYWYQQDPGMELHLIHYSYGVNSTEKGDLSSESTVSRIRTEHFPLTLESARPSHTSQYLCASRTGVFNTEAFFGQGTRLTVV.

This rearrangement joins TRBV10-3 to TRBJ2-6, with TRBD1 matching 11 bases. The CDR3 totals 17 residues. Germline V gives CDR1 ENHRY, CDR2 SYGVKD. The ends lost 4 bases at V and 3 bases at J; junction bases unmatched: 5. CDR3 loop: CAISVGQGAIGANVLTF. CDR3 bases: TGTGCCATCAGTGTAGGACAGGGGGCAATTGGGGCCAACGTCCTGACTTTC.

As regards this clone: One end of the junction varies from germline; a read error may be responsible. This rearrangement joins TRBV4-1 to TRBJ2-1; 10 bases fit TRBD2. In germline, CDR1 is MGHRA, CDR2 YSYEKL. The CDR3 runs 16 residues. CDR3 in amino acids: CASRQAGGVSYNEQFF. The CDR3, as DNA: TGCGCCAGCAGACAAGCGGGGGGGGTCTCCTACAATGAGCAGTTCTTC.

The chain uses TRBV7-9 and TRBJ1-5, with TRBD1 as a possible D gene (6 bases). V lost 1 base to trimming and J lost 9 bases, with 16 bases between them. The length of the CDR3 is 15 residues. CDR1 is SEHNR, CDR2 FQNEAQ, per germline (reference sequence). The CDR3 loop reads CASSLGTRGSGPQHF. In DNA, the CDR3 is TGTGCCAGCAGCTTAGGGACCAGGGGTTCAGGGCCCCAGCATTTT. The full variable domain, its missing parts supplied by reference TRBV7-9 and TRBJ1-5, is DTGVSQNPRHKITKRGQNVTFRCDPISEHNRLYWYRQTLGQGPEFLTYFQNEAQLEKSRLLSDRFSAERPKGSFSTLEIQRTEQGDSAMYLCASSLGTRGSGPQHFGDGTRLSIL.

The rearrangement joins TRBV5-6 to TRBJ2-5; D may be TRBD2 (6 bases). CDR1 and CDR2 from the germline V gene are SGHDT and YYEEEE. This CDR3 is 15 amino acids long. Trimming removed 0 bases from V and 1 base from J, with 10 bases in between. As DNA, the CDR3 is TGTGCCAGCAGCTTGGGCGGGGCCTTCCAAGAGACCCAGTACTTC. Translation: CASSLGGAFQETQYF.

The chain recombines TRBV5-1 with TRBJ2-3; the match to TRBD1 covers 7 bases. Germline values: CDR1 SGHRS, CDR2 YFSETQ. The CDR3 is made up of 13 amino acids. Trimming at V came to 2 bases and at J to 4 bases, leaving 1 base not matched to a gene. In nucleotides, the CDR3 is TGCGCCAGCAGCTTAAGGGGGCCAGATACGCAGTATTTT. As protein: CASSLRGPDTQYF.

V and J are TRBV30 and TRBJ2-6, with 8 bases that match TRBD2. V trimming: 1 base; J trimming: 1 base; junction bases outside the gene matches: 3. Looked up from germline, CDR1 is GTSNPN and CDR2 is SVGIG (reference sequence). The CDR3 extends over 16 amino acids. The CDR3 sequence: CAWSARGGSGANVLTF. CDR3 DNA sequence: TGTGCCTGGAGTGCCCGGGGGGGGTCTGGGGCCAACGTCCTGACTTTC.

This chain connects TRBV20-1 to TRBJ2-5; D possibly corresponds to TRBD2 (5 bases). The germline V and J ends were trimmed by 7 bases and 5 bases, with 8 bases remaining between them. Germline V gene lookup returns CDR1 DFQATT and CDR2 SNEGSKA (reference sequence). CDR3 length: 10 amino acids. The CDR3 here is CSGWEETQYF. The CDR3 DNA is TGCAGTGGCTGGGAGGAGACCCAGTACTTC.

The genes are TRBV5-1 and TRBJ1-6; D is unresolved. The germline V gene encodes CDR1 SGHRS and CDR2 YFSETQ. Trimming pared 5 bases from V and 3 bases from J, leaving 12 bases between. The CDR3 extends over 15 amino acids. CDR3 region: CASSRVSDYNSPLHF. CDR3 DNA sequence: TGCGCCAGCAGTCGGGTCTCCGACTATAATTCACCCCTCCACTTT.

This sequence joins TRBV5-4 and TRBJ1-2; D might be TRBD1 (5 bases). The CDR3 runs to 15 residues. V lost 1 base and J lost 4, with 14 bases in between. The germline V gene encodes CDR1 SGHNT and CDR2 YYREEE (reference sequence). CDR3 residues: CASSLSSRAVYGYTF. CDR3 bases: TGTGCCAGCAGCTTGTCCTCCAGGGCAGTCTATGGCTACACCTTC.

This chain connects TRBV7-2 to TRBJ2-5; tentative D call: TRBD1 (5 bases). The CDR3 length is 15 residues. Germline CDR1 SGHTA, CDR2 FQGNSA. V was shortened by 5 bases and J by 1 base, with 14 bases between the two germline ends. The CDR3 nucleotides read TGTGCCAGCAGCCCCCGCTTAGGGGTCCAAGAGACCCAGTACTTC. This gives the protein CASSPRLGVQETQYF.

The J gene is TRBJ2-3, the V gene TRBV7-8; 12 bases align to TRBD1. V lost 6 bases, J lost 8 bases, and 9 bases stayed unmatched. Germline values: CDR1 SGHVS, CDR2 FQNEAQ. The CDR3 is 15 residues long. CDR3 protein: CASRTRDRGLGTQYF. The CDR3 DNA is TGTGCCAGCAGAACTCGGGACAGGGGGCTTGGTACGCAGTATTTT.

The chain uses TRBV6-5 and TRBJ2-5; no reliable D call. The CDR3 sequence is 14 residues long. With 0 bases removed from V and 2 bases from J, the gap between germline ends came to 7 bases. Germline V gene lookup returns CDR1 MNHEY and CDR2 SVGAGI. The CDR3 spells CASSYSGPQETQYF. The CDR3 DNA is TGTGCCAGCAGTTACTCTGGGCCACAAGAGACCCAGTACTTC.

The CDR3 DNA sequence: TGTGCCAGCAGCTCACTCGACGGTGGGCTCGAGCAGTACTTC. Amino acid sequence: CASSSLDGGLEQYF. The rearrangement links TRBV7-2 to TRBJ2-7; the D is unclear. Looked up from germline, CDR1 is SGHTA and CDR2 is FQGNSA. V shed 4 bases and J shed 6 bases, with 16 bases lying between them. The CDR3 spans 14 residues. The full variable domain, in which reference TRBV7-2 and TRBJ2-7 provide the parts outside the CDR3, is GAGVSQSPSNKVTEKGKDVELRCDPISGHTALYWYRQSLGQGLEFLIYFQGNSAPDKSGLPSDRFSAERTGGSVSTLTIQRTQQEDSAVYLCASSSLDGGLEQYFGPGTRLTVT.

The chain links TRBV7-6 to TRBJ2-1, with 11 bases matching TRBD1. J gave up 8 bases and V 0 bases, and 6 bases lay outside the gene matches. Germline lookup yields CDR1 SGHVS and CDR2 FNYEAQ. This CDR3 is built from 16 residues. CDR3 nucleotides: TGTGCCAGCAGCTTAGCCGGACAGGGGGCGCGAGATGAGCAGTTCTTC. This codes for CASSLAGQGARDEQFF.